The T cell receptor (beta chain) under discussion was sequenced for a study of cytomegalovirus exposure and HLA in healthy donors. Study details: From HLA-typed donors, an early data release held 70 million to 95 million unique TCRs. General observations from the study: Among CMV-associated TCR beta chains, most appeared HLA-restricted in a later analysis. Productive rates of about 90% or about 30% were seen for most TCR beta V segments in an earlier analysis.

Despite likely unrecorded immune exposures, the donors were nominally healthy at the time of sampling. The PCR ran on 60 Vbeta and 13 Jbeta primers. The assay was immunoSEQ multiplex PCR, and TCRdb's table has in-frame clones only and misses some. Counted here are 90,000 to 120,000 clones, approximately 79% occurring once; the ten biggest clones make up roughly 2.3%. The CDR3 contains 16 residues. The junction had 4 bases not matched to a gene; V was cut back by 0 bases and J by 3 bases. Germline CDR1 MNHEY, CDR2 SVGAGI. This clone occurred once. The target antigen is unknown. Sequencing was carried out using PBMCs. The sequence was collected from a young man in good health and CMV-seronegative. V usage is TRBV6-5 and J usage is TRBJ2-3; 9 bases are a match to TRBD1. CDR3 region: CASSYSNRGRTDTQYF. CDR3 nucleotide sequence: TGTGCCAGCAGTTACTCGAACAGGGGGCGGACAGATACGCAGTATTTT.